Listed below are T cell receptor beta chains from one sample, sequenced in a study of blood T cells in healthy people across ages. TCRdb re-called the 5' RACE reads through MiXCR, storing one row per CDR3 protein. The sample has approximately 1.5 million distinct CDR3 sequences; 30% to 40% are singletons. Sequenced material: blood. These receptors came from a woman in her twenties or thirties in good health. Each CDR3 is given with its conserved first and last residue. Each record gives: V gene, J gene, D gene, clone size, CDR3 protein, CDR3 DNA. The D gene is left open where the match is weak. Rows may omit the clone size; those that give it use once, few, many or a size class.

TRBV4-1	TRBJ2-2	-	-	CASSPGGSNTGELFF	TGCGCCAGCAGTCCCGGCGGGTCGAACACCGGGGAGCTGTTTTTT
TRBV7-9	TRBJ2-7	-	-	CASSREGSAYEQYF	TGTGCCAGCAGCCGAGAGGGTAGCGCCTACGAGCAGTACTTC
TRBV12-3/TRBV12-4	TRBJ2-5	TRBD2	-	CASRGLAGEGEETQYF	TGTGCCAGCAGGGGACTAGCGGGGGAAGGAGAGGAGACCCAGTACTTC
TRBV27	TRBJ1-5	-	-	CASSFGSPGTNQPQHF	TGTGCCAGCAGTTTCGGATCTCCAGGAACAAATCAGCCCCAGCATTTT
TRBV7-8	TRBJ2-5	-	few	CASSLFPGAGAKETQYF	TGTGCCAGCAGCTTGTTCCCGGGGGCGGGGGCTAAAGAGACCCAGTACTTC
TRBV6-6	TRBJ2-5	-	many	CASSSAILMYQETQYF	TGTGCCAGCAGTTCCGCTATACTTATGTACCAAGAGACCCAGTACTTC
TRBV20-1	TRBJ1-5	-	-	CSASPGPAEGNQPQHF	TGCAGTGCGTCGCCGGGCCCCGCGGAGGGCAATCAGCCCCAGCATTTT
TRBV10-3	TRBJ2-5	-	few	CAISEGDGGQTQYF	TGTGCCATCAGTGAGGGGGACGGGGGGCAGACCCAGTACTTC
TRBV6-2/TRBV6-3	TRBJ2-2	-	-	CASSYSTVGELFF	TGTGCCAGCAGTTACTCGACCGTCGGGGAGCTGTTTTTT
TRBV7-2	TRBJ2-5	-	few	CASSWLPQETQYF	TGTGCCAGCAGCTGGCTACCGCAAGAGACCCAGTACTTC